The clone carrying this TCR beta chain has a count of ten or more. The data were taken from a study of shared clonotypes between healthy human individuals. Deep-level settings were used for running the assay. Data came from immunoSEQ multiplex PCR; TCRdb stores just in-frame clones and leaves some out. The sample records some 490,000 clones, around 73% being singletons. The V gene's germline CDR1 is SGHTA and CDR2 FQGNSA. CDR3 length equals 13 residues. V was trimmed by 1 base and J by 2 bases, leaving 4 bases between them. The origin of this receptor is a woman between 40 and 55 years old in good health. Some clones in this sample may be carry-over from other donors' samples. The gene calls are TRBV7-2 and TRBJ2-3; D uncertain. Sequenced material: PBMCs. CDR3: CASSLVNTDTQYF. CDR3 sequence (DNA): TGTGCCAGCAGCTTAGTGAACACAGATACGCAGTATTTT.